These 18 T cell receptor beta chains were sequenced from one sample in a study of T-cell reconstitution after alpha-beta-depleted transplantation in children. Using unique molecular identifiers, the investigators prepared the TCRbeta library. Each CDR3 protein gets one entry after TCRdb re-called the PCR reads with MiXCR. The sample gives some 600,000 distinct CDR3 sequences, around 13% of which show up once; approximately 2.1% is in the top ten. The specimen comprised PBMCs, mostly from graft donor cells, sampled 360 days after TCRalphabeta/CD19-depleted stem cell transplant. All receptors come from a male patient aged 10 to 17 who had a stem cell transplant for acute myeloid leukemia, so the T cells may come from the graft donor.

This clonotype was seen a few times. The chain recombines TRBV18 with TRBJ2-3; 7 nucleotides line up with TRBD2. Germline CDR1 is KGHSH and CDR2 is LQKENI. This CDR3 spans 12 amino acids. The V and J ends lost 3 bases and 7 bases, in that order; junction bases with no gene match: 1. The CDR3 DNA is TGTGCCAGCTCACCCGGGGGGAATACGCAGTATTTT. It specifies CASSPGGNTQYF.

This clonotype was seen ten or more times. The genes are TRBV20-1 and TRBJ2-1, with 10 bases that match TRBD2. CDR1 and CDR2 from the germline V gene are DFQATT and SNEGSKA (reference sequence). J lost 6 bases, V lost 0 bases, and 8 bases had no gene match. The CDR3 is 16 residues long. The CDR3 DNA is TGCAGTGCTAGAGAAAAAACTAGCGGGACAATCAATGAGCAGTTCTTC. Its protein product is CSAREKTSGTINEQFF.

About this clonotype itself: It is likely a read error, because the conserved phenylalanine at the end of the CDR3 is missing. The chain carries TRBV19 and TRBJ1-4; a weak D match, TRBD1 (6 bases). The V and J ends lost 5 bases and 5 bases respectively, with 18 bases between them. This CDR3 has 16 amino acids. In germline, CDR1 is LNHDA, CDR2 SQIVND (reference sequence). Written as DNA, the CDR3 is TGTGCCAGTAGTGGACCTCCCGACAGGCGAAATGAAAAACTGTTTTAT. Translation gives CASSGPPDRRNEKLFY.

This clonotype came up a few times. The CDR3: CSAGPMGPYEQYF. In nucleotides, the CDR3 is TGCAGTGCCGGACCAATGGGGCCTTACGAGCAGTACTTC. The chain is built from TRBV20-1 and TRBJ2-7; D might be TRBD1 (5 bases). CDR1 DFQATT and CDR2 SNEGSKA come from the germline V gene (reference sequence). V lost 6 bases to trimming and J lost 4 bases, with 16 bases between them. The CDR3 totals 13 residues.

The sample holds a few counts of this clonotype. The rearrangement links TRBV27 to TRBJ2-7; no firm D call. Germline assignment: CDR1 MNHEY and CDR2 SMNVEV (reference sequence). This CDR3 comprises 14 residues. Trimming stripped 3 bases from V and 3 bases from J, with 12 bases between. The CDR3 DNA follows: TGTGCCAGCAGTTTGGGGTCAACCAGCTACGAGCAGTACTTC. Translated, it gives CASSLGSTSYEQYF.

This clonotype was observed a few times. This sequence joins TRBV28 and TRBJ1-5; no clear D. V gave up 3 bases and J gave up 2 bases, with 8 bases separating them. This CDR3 region has 14 residues. Looked up from germline, CDR1 is MDHEN and CDR2 is SYDVKM. CDR3 sequence reads: CASSFPVGNQPQHF. CDR3 in DNA: TGTGCCAGCAGTTTTCCAGTAGGCAATCAGCCCCAGCATTTT.

This chain connects TRBV7-2 to TRBJ2-5, with TRBD2 matching 10 bases. CDR1 and CDR2 (germline): SGHTA, FQGNSA. J gave up 5 bases and V 4 bases, and 7 bases lay outside the gene matches. The CDR3 is 15 amino acids. The CDR3 DNA sequence: TGTGCCAGCAGCTCGCCTAGCGGGAGAAGGGAGACCCAGTACTTC. Protein product: CASSSPSGRRETQYF.

This clonotype was counted ten times or more. J is TRBJ2-7 and V is TRBV9; D possibly corresponds to TRBD2 (5 bases). V shed 7 bases and J shed 0 bases, with 14 bases lying between them. Germline CDR1 SGDLS, CDR2 YYNGEE. This CDR3 has 14 amino acids. CDR3 nucleotide sequence: TGTGCCAGCTCGCGCGGGTTTAGCTCCTACGAGCAGTACTTC. Residues: CASSRGFSSYEQYF.

In this sample, this clonotype turned up a few times. The rearrangement links TRBV28 to TRBJ1-1, with TRBD1 matching 8 bases. V shed 1 base, J shed 0 bases, and the junction held 13 bases outside the gene matches. Germline CDR1 reads MDHEN; CDR2 reads SYDVKM. The CDR3 loop spans 19 amino acids. CDR3: CASSLYATATGQVNTEAFF. The CDR3 region has the DNA TGTGCCAGCAGTTTATACGCGACGGCCACGGGACAGGTGAACACTGAAGCTTTCTTT.

This clonotype was recorded many times. The chain is built from TRBV9 and TRBJ2-1; D might be TRBD1 or TRBD2, each matching 5 bases. The CDR3 contains 15 residues. From germline, CDR1 is SGDLS and CDR2 YYNGEE. With 6 bases removed from V and 1 base from J, the gap between germline ends came to 14 bases. The DNA of the CDR3 is TGTGCCAGCACCCTTGGGGGAGTGTCCTACAATGAGCAGTTCTTC. Protein sequence: CASTLGGVSYNEQFF.

This clonotype was counted at least ten times. The chain recombines TRBV29-1 with TRBJ2-7, with D perhaps TRBD2 (7 bases). Germline CDR1 and CDR2: SQVTM and ANQGSEA. V was trimmed by 3 bases and J by 4 bases, leaving 10 bases between them. This CDR3 has 12 residues. The CDR3 DNA is TGCAGCGTTGACAGGGGAGGGTACGAGCAGTACTTC. Amino acid sequence: CSVDRGGYEQYF.

This chain links TRBV28 with TRBJ1-2, with D perhaps TRBD1 (5 bases). The V gene lost 7 bases and the J gene lost 8 bases, with 20 bases spanning the gap. Per germline, CDR1 MDHEN and CDR2 SYDVKM. The CDR3 has 14 residues. The CDR3 is CASMRGYPRGGYTF. The CDR3 nucleotides are TGTGCCAGCATGAGGGGTTACCCTAGAGGCGGCTACACCTTC.

The rearrangement joins TRBV12-3 or TRBV12-4 to TRBJ2-1; 13 nucleotides align to TRBD2. V lost 7 bases to trimming and J lost 7 bases; unmatched junction nucleotides: 4. This CDR3 is built from 14 residues. The CDR3 spells CASITSGRANEQFF. The DNA of the CDR3 is TGTGCCAGCATTACTAGCGGGAGGGCGAATGAGCAGTTCTTC.

The chain uses TRBV12-3 or TRBV12-4 and TRBJ2-7; 10 bases fit TRBD2. The junction had 9 bases not matched to a gene; V was cut back by 4 bases and J by 0 bases. This CDR3 has 17 amino acids. The CDR3 DNA is TGTGCCAGCAGTTCAAGCGGGAGGGCGGAATACTCCTACGAGCAGTACTTC. It specifies CASSSSGRAEYSYEQYF.

The J gene is TRBJ1-5, the V gene TRBV19, with no clear D. This CDR3 has 15 residues. V shed 5 bases and J shed 2 bases, with 13 bases lying between them. The V gene's germline CDR1 is LNHDA and CDR2 SQIVND (reference sequence). This CDR3 reads CASSSYERGNQPQHF. The CDR3 nucleotides read TGTGCCAGTAGTTCCTATGAAAGGGGCAATCAGCCCCAGCATTTT.

This rearrangement joins TRBV29-1 to TRBJ1-1; D is undetermined. The CDR3 has 14 amino acids. Trimming left V 3 bases short and J 0 bases short, with 11 bases between. The germline V gene encodes CDR1 SQVTM and CDR2 ANQGSEA. CDR3 loop: CSVDLDPLNTEAFF. The CDR3 coding sequence is TGCAGCGTTGATCTGGATCCCTTGAACACTGAAGCTTTCTTT.

At least ten counts were recorded for this clonotype. The chain uses TRBV6-2 or TRBV6-3 and TRBJ1-2, with a weak D call TRBD1 (5 bases). The V gene lost 5 bases and the J gene lost 4 bases, with 11 bases spanning the gap. The CDR3 extends over 13 amino acids. The germline V gene encodes CDR1 MNHEY and CDR2 SVGEGT. This chain's CDR3 is CASSLQASYGYTF. DNA for the CDR3: TGTGCCAGCAGTCTACAGGCTTCCTATGGCTACACCTTC.

V is TRBV5-1 and J is TRBJ1-1; D gene ambiguous. Germline-derived CDR1 and CDR2 are SGHRS and YFSETQ. This CDR3 has 12 residues. V lost 4 bases, J lost 5 bases, and 9 bases lay in between. CDR3 sequence: CASSGMGTEAFF. The DNA of the CDR3 is TGCGCCAGCAGCGGCATGGGTACTGAAGCTTTCTTT. The entire variable domain, with the rest obtained from reference TRBV5-1 and TRBJ1-1, is as follows: KAGVTQTPRYLIKTRGQQVTLSCSPISGHRSVSWYQQTPGQGLQFLFEYFSETQRNKGNFPGRFSGRQFSNSRSEMNVSTLELGDSALYLCASSGMGTEAFFGQGTRLTVV.